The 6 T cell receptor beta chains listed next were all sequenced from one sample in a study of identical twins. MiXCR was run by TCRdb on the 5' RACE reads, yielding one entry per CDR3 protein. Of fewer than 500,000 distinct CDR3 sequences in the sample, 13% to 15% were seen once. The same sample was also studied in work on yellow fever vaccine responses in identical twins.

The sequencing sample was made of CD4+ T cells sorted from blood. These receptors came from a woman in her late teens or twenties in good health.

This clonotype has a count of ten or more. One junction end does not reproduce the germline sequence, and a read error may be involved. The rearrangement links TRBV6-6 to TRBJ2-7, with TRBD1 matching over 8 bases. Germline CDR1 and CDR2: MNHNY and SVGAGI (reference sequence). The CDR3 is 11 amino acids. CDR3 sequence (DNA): TGTGCCAGCAGTCTACCGGGACAGGCCCTCTTC. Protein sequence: CASSLPGQALF.

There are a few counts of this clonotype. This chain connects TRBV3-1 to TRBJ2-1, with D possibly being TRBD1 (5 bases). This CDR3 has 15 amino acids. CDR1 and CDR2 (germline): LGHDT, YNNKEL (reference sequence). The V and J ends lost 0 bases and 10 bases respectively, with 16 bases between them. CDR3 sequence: CASSQDWARDVEQFF. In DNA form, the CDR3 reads TGTGCCAGCAGCCAAGATTGGGCCAGGGATGTAGAGCAGTTCTTC.

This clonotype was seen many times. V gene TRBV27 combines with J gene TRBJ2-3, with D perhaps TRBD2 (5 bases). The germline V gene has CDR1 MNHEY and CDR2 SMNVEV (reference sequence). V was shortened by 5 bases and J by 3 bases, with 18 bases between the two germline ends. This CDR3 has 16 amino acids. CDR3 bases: TGTGCCAGCAGTCCGCTAGTGGGAGCGGATACAGATACGCAGTATTTT. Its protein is CASSPLVGADTDTQYF.

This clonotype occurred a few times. The CDR3 spells CASSLLAGEGGGEQYF. The DNA for the CDR3 is TGTGCCAGCAGCTTATTGGCGGGAGAAGGAGGGGGCGAGCAGTACTTC. The V call is TRBV7-2, the J call TRBJ2-7; D may be TRBD2 (7 bases). The V end was cut by 2 bases, the J end by 6 bases, with 20 bases between. This CDR3 has 16 residues. CDR1 is SGHTA, CDR2 FQGNSA, per germline.

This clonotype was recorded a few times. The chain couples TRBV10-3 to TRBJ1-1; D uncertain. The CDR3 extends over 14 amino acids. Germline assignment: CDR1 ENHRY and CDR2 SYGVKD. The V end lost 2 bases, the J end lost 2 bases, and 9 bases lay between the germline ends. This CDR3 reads CAISELDGNTEAFF. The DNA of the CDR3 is TGTGCCATCAGTGAGCTGGACGGTAACACTGAAGCTTTCTTT.

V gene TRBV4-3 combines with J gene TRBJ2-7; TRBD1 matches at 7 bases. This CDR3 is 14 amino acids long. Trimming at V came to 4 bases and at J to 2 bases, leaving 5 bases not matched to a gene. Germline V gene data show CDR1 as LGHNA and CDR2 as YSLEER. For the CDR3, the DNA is TGCGCCAGCAGCCCACGGACAGGCCCCTACGAGCAGTACTTC. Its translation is CASSPRTGPYEQYF.